This T cell receptor beta chain was sequenced for a study of shared clonotypes between healthy human individuals. Background on the study: The study used three CD4 naive, three CD4 memory, two CD8 naive and one CD8 memory plate per donor.

The assay was immunoSEQ multiplex PCR, and TCRdb's table has in-frame clones only and misses some. The top ten hold 0.5% to 0.6% of the sample, which has approximately 1,000,000 clones, around 82% seen once. Germline trimming cut 4 bases from V and 8 bases from J; bases unmatched to any gene: 11. The CDR3 consists of 17 residues. Germline lookup yields CDR1 LNHDA and CDR2 SQIVND (reference sequence). Partitioning of CD4+ cells yielded a CD45RA+ naive subset and a CD45RA-negative memory subset. The gene calls are TRBV19 and TRBJ2-1; 13 bases fit TRBD2. Specimen: memory CD4+ T cells from PBMCs. Subset denoted: CD45RA-negative fraction. The source is a man aged 18 to 29 in good health. Some clones in this sample may be carry-over from other donors' samples. This CDR3 is CASSNPRTSGSRDEQFF. DNA for the CDR3: TGTGCCAGTAGTAACCCCAGGACTAGCGGGAGTAGGGATGAGCAGTTCTTC.